A selection of T cell receptor beta chains follows, all from one sample in a study of shared clonotypes between healthy human individuals. Only in-frame clones appear in the TCRdb table, and some are missing; sequencing was by immunoSEQ multiplex PCR. The data show about 680,000 clones, about 91% seen once. The sequencing sample was made of naive CD8+ T cells sorted from blood. These receptor sequences come from a man aged 25 to 45 in good health. Both conserved end residues are part of each CDR3. Fields, in order: clone size, J gene, D gene, V gene, CDR3 length, CDR3 protein, CDR3 DNA. A D gene is named only where the DNA matches it firmly. Size is omitted from some rows. Given values are once, few, many or a class for expanded clones.

few	TRBJ1-5	.	TRBV28	13	CASSSVRNQPQHF	TGTGCCAGCAGTTCGGTGCGCAATCAGCCCCAGCATTTT
.	TRBJ2-1	TRBD1	TRBV27	16	CASSLERQGSRNEQFF	TGTGCCAGCAGTTTAGAGAGACAGGGGAGTAGAAATGAGCAGTTCTTC
.	TRBJ2-5	.	TRBV5-1	15	CASSLKGSSQETQYF	TGCGCCAGCAGCCTGAAGGGCAGTTCCCAAGAGACCCAGTACTTC
once	TRBJ2-1	.	TRBV5-1	13	CASSLDSYNEQFF	TGCGCCAGCAGCTTGGACAGTTACAATGAGCAGTTCTTC
.	TRBJ1-5	TRBD1	TRBV27	17	CASSLQGAILGNQPQHF	TGTGCCAGCAGTTTACAGGGGGCGATCCTCGGGAATCAGCCCCAGCATTTT
.	TRBJ1-1	.	TRBV29-1	14	CSVEGADFNTEAFF	TGCAGCGTTGAAGGGGCAGACTTTAACACTGAAGCTTTCTTT
.	TRBJ2-7	.	TRBV27	14	CASSFRRVGYEQYF	TGTGCCAGCAGTTTTCGCAGGGTGGGCTACGAGCAGTACTTC
.	TRBJ2-1	TRBD2	TRBV25-1	14	CASRNSGSPRGQFF	TGTGCCAGCAGGAATAGCGGGAGCCCCCGCGGGCAGTTCTTC
once	TRBJ2-7	.	TRBV7-9	13	CASNAQTWGEQYF	TGTGCCAGCAACGCCCAAACGTGGGGGGAGCAGTACTTC
.	TRBJ2-1	.	TRBV6-6	16	CASSLGGVGDYNEQFF	TGTGCCAGCAGCCTTGGAGGCGTGGGGGATTACAATGAGCAGTTCTTC
.	TRBJ2-7	TRBD2	TRBV28	16	CASSSTSGSRSYEQYF	TGTGCCAGCAGCTCAACTAGCGGGAGCAGGTCCTACGAGCAGTACTTC
.	TRBJ2-1	.	TRBV9	11	CASSVNDEQFF	TGTGCCAGCAGCGTAAACGATGAGCAGTTCTTC
.	TRBJ2-1	.	TRBV4-1	14	CASSQVGRYNEQFF	TGCGCCAGCAGCCAAGTGGGGCGGTACAATGAGCAGTTCTTC
.	TRBJ2-5	TRBD1	TRBV15	15	CATSFTQGAGETQYF	TGTGCCACCAGCTTCACCCAGGGGGCCGGAGAGACCCAGTACTTC
.	TRBJ2-7	TRBD1	TRBV29-1	13	CSVGPWDSYEQYF	TGCAGCGTTGGACCCTGGGACAGCTACGAGCAGTACTTC
.	TRBJ2-4	TRBD2	TRBV27	18	CASSYRRTSGRVQNIQYF	TGTGCCAGCAGTTACCGTAGGACTAGCGGGAGGGTACAAAACATTCAGTACTTC
.	TRBJ2-7	TRBD2	TRBV6-6	16	CASTATPLAGQYEQYF	TGTGCCAGCACCGCAACCCCCCTAGCGGGACAGTACGAGCAGTACTTC
.	TRBJ2-1	.	TRBV13	14	CASSSQRMINEQFF	TGTGCCAGCAGCTCACAGCGGATGATCAATGAGCAGTTCTTC
few	TRBJ2-1	.	TRBV6-5	13	CASLMGELGEQFF	TGTGCCAGCCTTATGGGGGAGTTGGGTGAGCAGTTCTTC
.	TRBJ2-7	.	TRBV2	16	CASSELGGTENYEQYF	TGTGCCAGCAGTGAGTTGGGAGGGACAGAGAACTACGAGCAGTACTTC
.	TRBJ2-1	.	TRBV19	12	CATSIQGDEQFF	TGTGCCACATCAATCCAGGGCGATGAGCAGTTCTTC
.	TRBJ2-7	TRBD2	TRBV14	15	CASSQGSGGSYEQYF	TGTGCCAGCAGCCAGGGTAGCGGGGGCTCGTACGAGCAGTACTTC
.	TRBJ1-1	.	TRBV7-9	12	CASSLGGGEAFF	TGTGCCAGCAGCTTAGGGGGCGGTGAAGCTTTCTTT
.	TRBJ2-2	TRBD1	TRBV4-3	18	CASSQEGSGQGGTGELFF	TGCGCCAGCAGCCAAGAAGGTTCCGGACAGGGAGGTACCGGGGAGCTGTTTTTT
.	TRBJ2-3	.	TRBV27	16	CASSTLSRLSADTQYF	TGTGCCAGCAGTACCCTTAGCCGTCTTTCGGCAGATACGCAGTATTTT
.	TRBJ2-7	TRBD2	TRBV6-1	11	CASRRGYEQYF	TGTGCCAGCCGGCGGGGGTACGAGCAGTACTTC
.	TRBJ2-3	TRBD2	TRBV10-3	16	CAISDSLAGGTDTQYF	TGTGCCATCAGTGATTCCCTAGCGGGAGGGACAGATACGCAGTATTTT
.	TRBJ2-2	TRBD2	TRBV5-1	17	CASSLPRGREVTGELFF	TGCGCCAGCAGCTTGCCCCGAGGGAGGGAAGTCACCGGGGAGCTGTTTTTT
.	TRBJ2-5	.	TRBV4-1	16	CASSQEGGRDQETQYF	TGCGCCAGCAGCCAAGAGGGGGGGCGGGACCAAGAGACCCAGTACTTC
once	TRBJ2-2	.	TRBV9	11	CASSASGELFF	TGTGCCAGCAGCGCTTCCGGGGAGCTGTTTTTT
.	TRBJ2-7	TRBD1	TRBV7-9	15	CASSHLGQGAREQYF	TGTGCCAGCAGCCATCTGGGGCAGGGGGCGCGGGAGCAGTACTTC
.	TRBJ1-5	TRBD1	TRBV4-2	17	CASSQEGETGGYQPQHF	TGTGCCAGCAGCCAAGAAGGGGAAACAGGGGGGTATCAGCCCCAGCATTTT